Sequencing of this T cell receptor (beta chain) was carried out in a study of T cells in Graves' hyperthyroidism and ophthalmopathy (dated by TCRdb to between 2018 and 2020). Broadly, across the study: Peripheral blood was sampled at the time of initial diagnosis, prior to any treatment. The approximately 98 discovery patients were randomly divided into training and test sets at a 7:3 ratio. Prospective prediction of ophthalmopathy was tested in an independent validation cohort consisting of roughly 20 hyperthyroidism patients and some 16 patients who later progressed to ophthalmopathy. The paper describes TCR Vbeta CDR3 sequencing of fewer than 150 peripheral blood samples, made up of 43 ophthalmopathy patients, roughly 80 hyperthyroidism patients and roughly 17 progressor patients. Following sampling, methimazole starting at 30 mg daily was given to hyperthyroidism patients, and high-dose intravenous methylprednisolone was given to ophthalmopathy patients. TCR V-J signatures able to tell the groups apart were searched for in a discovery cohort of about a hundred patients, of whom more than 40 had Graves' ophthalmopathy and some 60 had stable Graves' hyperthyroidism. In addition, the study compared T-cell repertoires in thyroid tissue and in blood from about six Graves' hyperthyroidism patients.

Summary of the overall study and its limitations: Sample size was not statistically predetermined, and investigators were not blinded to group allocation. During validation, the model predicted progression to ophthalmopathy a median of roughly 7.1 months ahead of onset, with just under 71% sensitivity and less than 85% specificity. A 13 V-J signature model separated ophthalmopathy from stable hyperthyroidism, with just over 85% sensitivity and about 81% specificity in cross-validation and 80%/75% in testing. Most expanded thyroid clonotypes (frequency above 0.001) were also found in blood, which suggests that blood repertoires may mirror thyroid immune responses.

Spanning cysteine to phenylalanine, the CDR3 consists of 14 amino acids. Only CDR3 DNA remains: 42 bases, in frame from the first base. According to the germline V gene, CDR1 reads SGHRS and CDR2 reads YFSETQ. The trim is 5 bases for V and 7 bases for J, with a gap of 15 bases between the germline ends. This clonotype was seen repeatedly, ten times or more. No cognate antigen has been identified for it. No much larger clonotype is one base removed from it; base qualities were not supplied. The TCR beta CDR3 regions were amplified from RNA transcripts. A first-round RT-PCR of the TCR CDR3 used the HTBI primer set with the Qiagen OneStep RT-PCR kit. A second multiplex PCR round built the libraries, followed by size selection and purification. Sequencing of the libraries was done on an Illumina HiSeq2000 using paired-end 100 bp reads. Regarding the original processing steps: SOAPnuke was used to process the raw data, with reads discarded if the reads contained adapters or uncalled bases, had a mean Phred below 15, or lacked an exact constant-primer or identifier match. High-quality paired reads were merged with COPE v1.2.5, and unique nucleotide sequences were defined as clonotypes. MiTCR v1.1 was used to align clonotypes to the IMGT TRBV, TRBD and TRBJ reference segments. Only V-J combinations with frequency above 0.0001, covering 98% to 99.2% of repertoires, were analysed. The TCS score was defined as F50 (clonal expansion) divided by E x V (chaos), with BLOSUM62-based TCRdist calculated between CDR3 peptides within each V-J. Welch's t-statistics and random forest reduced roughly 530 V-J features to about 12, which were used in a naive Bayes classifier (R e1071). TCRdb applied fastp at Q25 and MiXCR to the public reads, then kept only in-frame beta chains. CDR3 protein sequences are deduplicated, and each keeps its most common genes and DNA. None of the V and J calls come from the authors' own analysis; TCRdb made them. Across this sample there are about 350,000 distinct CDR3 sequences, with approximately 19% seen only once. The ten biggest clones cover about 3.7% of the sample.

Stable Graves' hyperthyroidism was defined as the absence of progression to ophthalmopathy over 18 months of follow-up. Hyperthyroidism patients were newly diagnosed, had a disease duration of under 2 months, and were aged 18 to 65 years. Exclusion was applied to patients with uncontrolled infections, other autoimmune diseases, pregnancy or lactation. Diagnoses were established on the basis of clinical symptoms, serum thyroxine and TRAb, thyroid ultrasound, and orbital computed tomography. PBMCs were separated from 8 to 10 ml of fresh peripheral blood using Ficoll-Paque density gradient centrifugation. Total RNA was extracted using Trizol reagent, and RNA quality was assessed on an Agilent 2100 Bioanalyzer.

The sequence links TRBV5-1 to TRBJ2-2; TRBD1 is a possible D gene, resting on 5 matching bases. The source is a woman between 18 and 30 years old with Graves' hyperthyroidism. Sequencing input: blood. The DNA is TGCGCCAGCAGGCAGGACACCAAGAACGGGGAGCTGTTTTTT. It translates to CASRQDTKNGELFF.